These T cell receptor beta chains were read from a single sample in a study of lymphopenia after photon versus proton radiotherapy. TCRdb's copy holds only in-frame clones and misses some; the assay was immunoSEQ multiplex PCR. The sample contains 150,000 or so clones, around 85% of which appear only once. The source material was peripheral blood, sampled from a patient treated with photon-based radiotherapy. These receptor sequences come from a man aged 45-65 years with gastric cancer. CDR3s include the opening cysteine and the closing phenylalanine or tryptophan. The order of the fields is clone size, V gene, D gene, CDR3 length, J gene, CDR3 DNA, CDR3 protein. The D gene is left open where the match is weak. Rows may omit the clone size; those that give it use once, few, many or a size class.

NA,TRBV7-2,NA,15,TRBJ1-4,TGTGCCAGCAGCTTAGCAAACCAGGGTGTTGAAAAACTGTTTTTT,CASSLANQGVEKLFF
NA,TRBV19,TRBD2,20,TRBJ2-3,TGTGCCAGTAGTATAGTGTTCGAGGCTAGCGGGAGTATCTTCACAGATACGCAGTATTTT,CASSIVFEASGSIFTDTQYF
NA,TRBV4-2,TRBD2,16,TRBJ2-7,TGTGCCAGCAGCCAAGACAGGCTAGCGGGAGATTACGAGCAGTACTTC,CASSQDRLAGDYEQYF
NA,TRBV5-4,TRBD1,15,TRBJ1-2,TGTGCCAGCAGCCTGCAGGGGGGCGTTAACTATGGCTACACCTTC,CASSLQGGVNYGYTF
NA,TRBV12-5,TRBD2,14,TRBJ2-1,TGTGCTAGCGGTTGGCGGGAGTCGATTGATGAGCAGTTCTTC,CASGWRESIDEQFF
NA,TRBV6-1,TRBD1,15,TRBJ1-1,TGTGCCAGCAGTGAAGCGCGACAGGGAAGCACTGAAGCTTTCTTT,CASSEARQGSTEAFF
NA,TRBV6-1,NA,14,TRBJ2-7,TGTGCCAGCAGTGAGAGGACAGCCTCGTACGAGCAGTACTTC,CASSERTASYEQYF
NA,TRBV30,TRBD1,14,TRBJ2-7,TGTGCCGGAGGGACGGACAGGGTTGGAGGCGAGCAGTACTTC,CAGGTDRVGGEQYF
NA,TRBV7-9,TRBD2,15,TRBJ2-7,TGTGCCAGCAGCTTAGCGGCGGGAGTGACCTACGAGCAGTACTTC,CASSLAAGVTYEQYF
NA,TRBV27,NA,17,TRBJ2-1,TGTGCCAGCAGTTTAGGCGGTTATACCCTCTCCTACAATGAGCAGTTCTTC,CASSLGGYTLSYNEQFF
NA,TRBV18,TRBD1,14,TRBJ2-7,TGTGCCAGCTCACCGGGGACAGGGGCCTACGAGCAGTACTTC,CASSPGTGAYEQYF
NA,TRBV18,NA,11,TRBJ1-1,TGTGCCAGCTCACACCAGTCTGAAGCTTTCTTT,CASSHQSEAFF
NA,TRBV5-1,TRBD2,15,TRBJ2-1,TGCGCCAGCAGCTACCCGACTAGCGGGTACAATGAGCAGTTCTTC,CASSYPTSGYNEQFF
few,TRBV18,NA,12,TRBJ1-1,TGTGCCAGCTCACCAACGGCGGCTGAAGCTTTCTTT,CASSPTAAEAFF
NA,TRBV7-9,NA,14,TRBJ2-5,TGTGCCAGCAGCTTCTTACGGGAGTCAGAGACCCAGTACTTC,CASSFLRESETQYF
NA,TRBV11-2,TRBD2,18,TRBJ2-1,TGTGCCAGCAGCCCACCCGGACTAGCGGGAGGAGGAGGTGGTGAGCAGTTCTTC,CASSPPGLAGGGGGEQFF
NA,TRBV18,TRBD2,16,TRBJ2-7,TGTGCCAGCTCACCACCGTTCCTAGCGGGAGTGTACGAGCAGTACTTC,CASSPPFLAGVYEQYF
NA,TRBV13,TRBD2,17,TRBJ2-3,TGTGCCAGCAGCTTAGTGGGACTAGCGGGAGAGGGAGATACGCAGTATTTT,CASSLVGLAGEGDTQYF
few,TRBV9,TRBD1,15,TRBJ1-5,TGTGCCAGCAGTCGTACCGGGACAGGGACTCAGCCCCAGCATTTT,CASSRTGTGTQPQHF
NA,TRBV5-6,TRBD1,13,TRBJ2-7,TGTGCCAGCAGCTTGGGACAGGGTAACGAGCAGTACTTC,CASSLGQGNEQYF
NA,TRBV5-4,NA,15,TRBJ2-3,TGTGCCAGCAGTTATGGGATTACTAGCACAGATACGCAGTATTTT,CASSYGITSTDTQYF
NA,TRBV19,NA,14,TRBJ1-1,TGTGCCAGTACCCCTGGCGGGTGGAACACTGAAGCTTTCTTT,CASTPGGWNTEAFF
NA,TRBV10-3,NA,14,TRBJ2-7,TGTGCCATCAGTGAGCGGAGGGATCTCTACGAGCAGTACTTC,CAISERRDLYEQYF
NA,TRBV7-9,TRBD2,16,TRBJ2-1,TGTGCCAGCAGCAGACAACTAGCGGGAGTAGGCAATGAGCAGTTCTTC,CASSRQLAGVGNEQFF
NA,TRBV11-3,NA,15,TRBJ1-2,TGTGCCAGCAGCTTAACCAGGCCGGCTAACTATGGCTACACCTTC,CASSLTRPANYGYTF
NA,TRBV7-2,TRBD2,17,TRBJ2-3,TGTGCCAGCAGCTTAGTGGCTCCTAGCGGAGGGTGGGATACGCAGTATTTT,CASSLVAPSGGWDTQYF
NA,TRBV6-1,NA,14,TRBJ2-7,TGTGCCAGCAGAAAAAGGGACACCGCCTACGAGCAGTACTTC,CASRKRDTAYEQYF
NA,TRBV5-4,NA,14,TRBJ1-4,TGTGCCAGCAGCTTCGACCCAACTAATGAAAAACTGTTTTTT,CASSFDPTNEKLFF
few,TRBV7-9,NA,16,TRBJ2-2,TGTGCCAGCAGCCTACGGGACAAATCGAACACCGGGGAGCTGTTTTTT,CASSLRDKSNTGELFF
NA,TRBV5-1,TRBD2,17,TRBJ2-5,TGCGCCAGCAGCTTGGGGGCTAGCGGGAGGGCGTCGGAGACCCAGTACTTC,CASSLGASGRASETQYF
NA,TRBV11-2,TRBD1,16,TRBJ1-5,TGTGCCAGCAGCGCCGGGGGAGGGGGCGCTTATCAGCCCCAGCATTTT,CASSAGGGGAYQPQHF
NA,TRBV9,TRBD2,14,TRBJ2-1,TGTGCCAGCAGCGTTCAACCCTCTAGCGGTGAGCAGTTCTTC,CASSVQPSSGEQFF
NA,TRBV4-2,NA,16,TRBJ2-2,TGTGCCAGCAGCCAAGATCCGTATAGCGTTGGCGGGGAGCTGTTTTTT,CASSQDPYSVGGELFF
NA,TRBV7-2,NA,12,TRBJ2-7,TGTGCCAGCAGCTTGACAAGCCGCGAGCAGTACTTC,CASSLTSREQYF
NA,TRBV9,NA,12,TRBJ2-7,TGTGCCAGCAGCGTAGAAGGCGACGAGCAGTACTTC,CASSVEGDEQYF
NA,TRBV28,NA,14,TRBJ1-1,TGTGCCAGCAGCCGGCCGGTCTTGAACACTGAAGCTTTCTTT,CASSRPVLNTEAFF
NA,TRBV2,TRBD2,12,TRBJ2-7,TGTGCCACGGGACTAGCGCCCTACGAGCAGTACTTC,CATGLAPYEQYF
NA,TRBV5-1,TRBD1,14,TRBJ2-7,TGCGCCAGCAGCTGGGGACAGGGATCCTACGAGCAGTACTTC,CASSWGQGSYEQYF
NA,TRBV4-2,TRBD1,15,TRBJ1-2,TGTGCCAGCAGCCAACACGGGACAGGCCTTTGGGGCTACACCTTC,CASSQHGTGLWGYTF
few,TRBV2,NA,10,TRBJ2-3,TGTGCCCAGAACACAGATACGCAGTATTTT,CAQNTDTQYF
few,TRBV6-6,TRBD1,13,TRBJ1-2,TGTGCCACCGCGCCCGGGACAGGGGGTGGCTACACCTTC,CATAPGTGGGYTF
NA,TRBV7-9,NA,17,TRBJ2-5,TGTGCCAGCAGCCAAATTGGTACAGGCCTAACTCTGGAGACCCAGTACTTC,CASSQIGTGLTLETQYF
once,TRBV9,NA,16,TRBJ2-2,TGTGCCAGCAGCAAACTTACAGGGACGGGCACCGGGGAGCTGTTTTTT,CASSKLTGTGTGELFF
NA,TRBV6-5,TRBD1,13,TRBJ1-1,TGTGCCAGCAGTCCCCCGACAGGGGGAGCAGCTTTCTTT,CASSPPTGGAAFF
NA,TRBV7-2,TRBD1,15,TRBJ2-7,TGTGCCAGCAGCCCAGGCCCCGGGACAGGTTACGAGCAGTACTTC,CASSPGPGTGYEQYF
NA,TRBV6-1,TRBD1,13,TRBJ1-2,TGTGCCAGCAGTGAAGGACAGGGCTGGGGCTACACCTTC,CASSEGQGWGYTF
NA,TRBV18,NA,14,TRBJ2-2,TGTGCCAGCTCGAGGACAGCGAACACCGGGGAGCTGTTTTTT,CASSRTANTGELFF
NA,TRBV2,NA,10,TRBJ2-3,TGTGCCAGCAGTGAAGGTACGCAGTATTTT,CASSEGTQYF
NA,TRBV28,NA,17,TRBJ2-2,TGTGCCAGCAGTCCCCAAATCGGGCCGGTTAACACCGGGGAGCTGTTTTTT,CASSPQIGPVNTGELFF
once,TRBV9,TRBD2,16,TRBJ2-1,TGTGCCAGCAGCCTCCAGAGAGCGGGAGGGCTTAATGAGCAGTTCTTC,CASSLQRAGGLNEQFF
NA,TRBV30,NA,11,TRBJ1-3,TGTGCCTGGGGAGTCATGGACACCATATATTTT,CAWGVMDTIYF
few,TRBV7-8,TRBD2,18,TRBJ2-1,TGTGCCAGCAGCTCTCGGACTAGCGGGAGGACCACCAGGGGTGAGCAGTTCTTC,CASSSRTSGRTTRGEQFF
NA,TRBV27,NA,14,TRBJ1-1,TGTGCCAGCAGTCCGCGGGGCGCGGACACTGAAGCTTTCTTT,CASSPRGADTEAFF
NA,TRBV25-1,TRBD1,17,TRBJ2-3,TGTGCCAGCAGTGAACAGGGGCACAGGGGGCTTGCAGATACGCAGTATTTT,CASSEQGHRGLADTQYF